One and the same sample provided the 17 T cell receptor beta chains below, sequenced in a study of T cell responses to AZD1222 COVID-19 vaccine. TCRdb keeps only in-frame clones here, not all; method: immunoSEQ multiplex PCR. In the table there are 180,000 or so clones, around nine tenths of which are singletons. Sample: peripheral blood, taken 28 days after the second AZD1222 dose. These receptors originate from an adult who received the AZD1222 COVID-19 vaccine.

This rearrangement joins TRBV2 to TRBJ2-1; 7 bases are a match to TRBD2. The CDR3 extends over 14 amino acids. Germline CDR1 SNHLY, CDR2 FYNNEI. V lost 4 bases and J lost 8; bases outside the gene matches: 8. CDR3 region: CASSGTRPWDEQFF. The CDR3 region has the DNA TGTGCCAGCAGTGGGACTAGACCTTGGGATGAGCAGTTCTTC.

The chain couples TRBV3-1 (or the pseudogene TRBV3-2) to TRBJ1-2, with D possibly being TRBD1 (5 bases). V lost 0 bases, J lost 4 bases, and 12 bases lay in between. CDR1 is LGHDT and CDR2 is YNNKEL in the germline V gene (reference sequence). This CDR3 has 15 residues. For the CDR3, the DNA is TGTGCCAGCAGCCAAGAAAGGGGATCCCTCTATGGCTACACCTTC. This sequence encodes CASSQERGSLYGYTF.

Remarks on this clone: Other DNA sequences in the same sample also yield this CDR3. This chain connects TRBV7-2 to TRBJ2-2, with D possibly matching TRBD1 (5 bases). Germline lookup yields CDR1 SGHTA and CDR2 FQGNSA. The length of the CDR3 is 13 residues. Trimming left V 1 base short and J 7 bases short, with 7 bases between. The CDR3, as DNA: TGTGCCAGCAGCTTAGTAAGGGGCGGGGAGCTGTTTTTT. Its protein is CASSLVRGGELFF.

The V and J genes are TRBV7-3 and TRBJ2-3; weak D call: TRBD2 (6 bases). Trimming took 2 bases from V and 4 from J, leaving 7 bases between them. Per germline, CDR1 SGHTA and CDR2 FQGTGA. This CDR3 is built from 13 residues. The CDR3: CASSLLAPDTQYF. CDR3 DNA: TGTGCCAGCAGCTTACTAGCGCCAGATACGCAGTATTTT.

J is TRBJ2-3 and V is TRBV28; 9 nucleotides match TRBD2. Per the germline V gene, CDR1 is MDHEN and CDR2 is SYDVKM. V trimming: 0 bases; J trimming: 1 base; junction bases outside the gene matches: 14. The CDR3 consists of 20 residues. CDR3: CASSLWSEGGGGGGTDTQYF. Here the CDR3 DNA reads TGTGCCAGCAGTTTATGGTCGGAGGGTGGTGGCGGGGGGGGCACAGATACGCAGTATTTT.

This chain joins TRBV14 and TRBJ1-2, with 8 bases lining up with TRBD1. This CDR3 has 13 amino acids. Germline values: CDR1 SGHDN, CDR2 FVKESK. Losses at the gene ends were 2 bases for V and 6 bases for J; bases not matched to a gene: 2. The CDR3 loop reads CASSQPTGDGYTF. The CDR3 DNA sequence: TGTGCCAGCAGCCAACCGACAGGGGATGGCTACACCTTC. Filled out from reference TRBV14 and TRBJ1-2, the complete variable domain reads EAGVTQFPSHSVIEKGQTVTLRCDPISGHDNLYWYRRVMGKEIKFLLHFVKESKQDESGMPNNRFLAERTGGTYSTLKVQPAELEDSGVYFCASSQPTGDGYTFGSGTRLTVV.

The chain recombines TRBV6-5 with TRBJ1-3, with D uncertain. V gave up 6 bases and J gave up 3 bases, with 6 bases separating them. Germline-derived CDR1 and CDR2 are MNHEY and SVGAGI. The CDR3 loop spans 12 amino acids. This CDR3 reads CASRTIGNTIYF. For the CDR3, the DNA is TGTGCCAGCAGGACGATTGGAAACACCATATATTTT.

This chain uses TRBV6-5 with TRBJ2-7; possibly TRBD2 for D (6 bases). CDR1 is MNHEY and CDR2 is SVGAGI in the germline V gene. The CDR3 has 15 amino acids. V was cut by 0 bases and J by 0 bases, with 9 bases left in between. The CDR3, as DNA: TGTGCCAGCAGTTACTCTAGCGGAAACTCCTACGAGCAGTACTTC. Amino acid sequence: CASSYSSGNSYEQYF.

The count of this clone is one. This chain uses TRBV10-3 with TRBJ2-1; 11 nucleotides agree with TRBD2. Trimming at V came to 6 bases and at J to 5 bases, leaving 9 bases not matched to a gene. The CDR3 is made up of 16 amino acids. Per the germline V gene, CDR1 is ENHRY and CDR2 is SYGVKD. CDR3 loop: CAISGATSGRNNEQFF. DNA for the CDR3: TGTGCCATCAGCGGAGCTACTAGCGGGAGAAACAATGAGCAGTTCTTC.

V gene TRBV28 combines with J gene TRBJ2-3; D is unclear. The ends were cut back, 7 bases at V and 11 bases at J, with 13 bases in the middle. Germline values: CDR1 MDHEN, CDR2 SYDVKM. This CDR3 comprises 11 residues. The CDR3 bases are TGTGCCAGCACGGCCCCATGGGGGCAGTATTTT. It specifies CASTAPWGQYF.

The rearrangement joins TRBV5-6 to TRBJ2-7; D unresolved. The CDR3 has 11 amino acids. V lost 0 bases to trimming and J lost 8 bases, with 6 bases between them. In germline, CDR1 is SGHDT, CDR2 YYEEEE. The CDR3 DNA reads TGTGCCAGCAGCTTGGCTCGTCAGCAGTACTTC. Residues: CASSLARQQYF.

The rearrangement joins TRBV7-9 to TRBJ1-5; TRBD1 might be the D (5 bases). Germline V CDR1 and CDR2: SEHNR, FQNEAQ (reference sequence). V shed 1 base and J shed 11 bases, with 18 bases lying between them. The CDR3 consists of 15 residues. The CDR3 is CASSLGASGHSTQHF. The CDR3 DNA sequence: TGTGCCAGCAGCTTAGGGGCCAGCGGACATTCAACCCAGCATTTT.

The chain is built from TRBV9 and TRBJ2-1; maybe TRBD2 (6 bases). Germline V gene data show CDR1 as SGDLS and CDR2 as YYNGEE. The V gene lost 6 bases and the J gene lost 2 bases, with 15 bases spanning the gap. This CDR3 is 15 amino acids long. The CDR3 loop is CASTQTSTTYNEQFF. The CDR3 DNA is TGTGCCAGCACCCAGACTAGTACGACCTACAATGAGCAGTTCTTC.

V gene TRBV5-1 combines with J gene TRBJ1-4, with D hard to call. Trimming cost V 1 base and J 3 bases, with 4 bases left between them. The CDR3 consists of 13 residues. The germline gives CDR1 SGHRS, CDR2 YFSETQ. The CDR3 nucleotides read TGCGCCAGCAGCTTGATGCCTAATGAAAAACTGTTTTTT. This encodes CASSLMPNEKLFF.

Details on this clone: Other DNA variants within this sample encode the same CDR3. The V gene is TRBV5-4, the J gene TRBJ2-5; no reliable D call. The CDR3 totals 13 residues. The V and J ends lost 4 bases and 1 base respectively, with 8 bases between them. Germline-derived CDR1 and CDR2 are SGHNT and YYREEE (reference sequence). Here the CDR3 DNA reads TGTGCCAGCAGCCCACCCGGCCAAGAGACCCAGTACTTC. Encoded protein: CASSPPGQETQYF. Full variable domain (missing parts from reference TRBV5-4 and TRBJ2-5): ETGVTQSPTHLIKTRGQQVTLRCSSQSGHNTVSWYQQALGQGPQFIFQYYREEENGRGNFPPRFSGLQFPNYSSELNVNALELDDSALYLCASSPPGQETQYFGPGTRLLVL.

V gene TRBV10-3 combines with J gene TRBJ2-2; D uncertain. The CDR3 sequence is 11 residues long. The V end lost 11 bases, the J end lost 3 bases, and 7 bases lay between the germline ends. CDR1 ENHRY and CDR2 SYGVKD come from the germline V gene. The CDR3 DNA reads TGTGCCGTGACGGACACCGGGGAGCTGTTTTTT. It yields the protein CAVTDTGELFF.

This chain links TRBV30 with TRBJ2-7; TRBD1 matches at 9 bases. The CDR3 runs to 15 residues. Germline loops: CDR1 GTSNPN, CDR2 SVGIG (reference sequence). V shed 2 bases, J shed 7 bases, and the junction held 12 bases outside the gene matches. Written as DNA, the CDR3 is TGTGCCTGGAGTTTCCACAGGGGGCGGCTAGCGGAGCAGTACTTC. Translation: CAWSFHRGRLAEQYF.